Included here is one T cell receptor beta chain sequence, with context. This clonotype has more than one count but fewer than ten. Its antigen remains undetermined. There are no base qualities to consult, and no much larger clone falls within one base. This sample was taken from a study of patients and donors after allogeneic stem cell transplantation (dated by TCRdb to 2018 to 2021). The junction shows trimming of 7 bases on V and 7 bases on J, plus 16 bases between the germline ends. The cysteine opens and the phenylalanine closes a CDR3 of 13 amino acids. The retained sequence is limited to the CDR3, 39 bases, with the frame set at the first base. As encoded in the germline V gene (reference sequence), CDR1 is DFQATT while CDR2 is SNEGSKA. Libraries were constructed by RT-PCR. The reads were generated on a NextSeq 550. The public reads were quality trimmed at Q25 with fastp and then assembled into clones with MiXCR by TCRdb, keeping productive beta chains. Every CDR3 protein is listed once, alongside the most common genes and DNA of its rows. For this sample the table gives 70,000 or so distinct CDR3 sequences, of which approximately 25% were detected only once. Together, the top ten hold about 30% of the sample.

The source material was blood, either unsorted or a sorted T cell fraction (not recorded which). This receptor chain uses TRBV20-1 and TRBJ1-4, and possibly TRBD1, on 5 matching bases. The clonotype comes from a human donor who was either an allogeneic HSCT recipient or a stem cell or donor lymphocyte infusion donor (not recorded which). It is not recorded whose cells these are; they may come from a transplant donor. The nucleotide sequence is given as TGCAGTGTCCCGGGGGGGAATGGTGAAAAACTGTTTTTT. The translation is CSVPGGNGEKLFF.